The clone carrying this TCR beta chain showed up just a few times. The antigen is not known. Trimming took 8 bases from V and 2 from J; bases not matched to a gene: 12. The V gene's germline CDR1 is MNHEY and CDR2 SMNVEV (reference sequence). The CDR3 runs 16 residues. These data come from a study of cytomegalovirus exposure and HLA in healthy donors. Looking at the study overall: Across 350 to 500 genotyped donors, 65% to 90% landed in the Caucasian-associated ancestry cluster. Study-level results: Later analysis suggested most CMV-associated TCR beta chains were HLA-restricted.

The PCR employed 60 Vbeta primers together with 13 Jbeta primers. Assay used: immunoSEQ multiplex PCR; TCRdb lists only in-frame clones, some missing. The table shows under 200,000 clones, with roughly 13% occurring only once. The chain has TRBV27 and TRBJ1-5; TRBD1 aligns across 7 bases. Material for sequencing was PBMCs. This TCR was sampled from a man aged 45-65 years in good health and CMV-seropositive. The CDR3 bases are TGTGCCAGCCCCCCACATCGAGGACAGGGCAATCAGCCCCAGCATTTT. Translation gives CASPPHRGQGNQPQHF.